The sequence of this T cell receptor (beta chain) was determined in a study of CD8+ T cells in alopecia areata. cDNA reverse transcribed from extracted RNA served as the sequencing template. TCRdb's table, derived via immunoSEQ multiplex PCR, lists solely in-frame clones and lacks some. The data hold 65,000 to 75,000 clones, with around half observed a single time. The CDR3 has 11 residues. Germline CDR1 reads SGDLS; CDR2 reads YYNGEE. Trimming removed 4 bases at V and 9 bases at J, with 8 bases between. The material sequenced was CD8+ T cells sorted from blood, taken at week 0. The chain employs TRBV9 and TRBJ2-1, with a tentative D call TRBD1 (6 bases). The clonotype originates from a human donor with alopecia areata. Here the CDR3 reads CASSLRGEQFF. CDR3 bases: TGTGCCAGCAGCCTCAGGGGTGAGCAGTTCTTC.